These 14 T cell receptor beta chains came from one sample sequenced in a study of T cells in Graves' hyperthyroidism and ophthalmopathy. RNA transcripts provided the source from which TCR beta CDR3 regions were amplified. Carried out on the TCR CDR3, a first-round RT-PCR used the HTBI primer set. TCRdb used MiXCR to reprocess the multiplex PCR reads, holding one entry per CDR3 protein. This table holds hundreds of thousands of distinct CDR3 sequences, roughly 14% found once. Sequenced: blood. The receptors here all came from a woman aged 40 to 55 with Graves' ophthalmopathy.

The chain combines TRBV12-3 or TRBV12-4 with TRBJ2-7; TRBD1 aligns across 8 bases. This CDR3 has 15 residues. V lost 1 base, J lost 5 bases, and 7 bases stayed unmatched. CDR3 in DNA: TGTGCCAGCAGTTTAGTTCAGGGGGCTCGTGACGAGCAGTACTTC. This codes for CASSLVQGARDEQYF.

This clonotype was observed many times. The chain has TRBV6-1 and TRBJ1-1, with D possibly TRBD1 on 6 matching bases. The CDR3 spans 15 residues. Looked up from germline, CDR1 is MNHNS and CDR2 is SASEGT. V lost 4 bases and J 2 bases, leaving 14 bases between the germline ends. DNA for the CDR3: TGTGCCAGCAGTGCTCGGACAGCAGGAAACACTGAAGCTTTCTTT. Translating gives CASSARTAGNTEAFF.

This clonotype was seen at least ten times. The chain carries TRBV12-3 or TRBV12-4 and TRBJ2-7; maybe TRBD1 (8 bases). This CDR3 comprises 22 residues. V lost 1 base to trimming and J lost 0 bases, with 31 bases between them. The CDR3 here is CASSLGGTGGRLAQKFSYEQYF. CDR3 nucleotides: TGTGCCAGCAGTTTAGGGGGGACAGGTGGGAGACTAGCTCAAAAGTTCTCCTACGAGCAGTACTTC.

This clonotype came up many times. The chain uses TRBV28 and TRBJ1-2, with D uncertain. There are 14 residues in the CDR3. Trimming cost V 6 bases and J 5 bases, with 16 bases left between them. Germline lookup yields CDR1 MDHEN and CDR2 SYDVKM. The CDR3 DNA follows: TGTGCCAGCAGGATGTCGGGTGACGCGTATGGCTACACCTTC. It specifies CASRMSGDAYGYTF.

This clonotype was counted many times. The V gene is TRBV27, the J gene TRBJ2-5; D might be TRBD2 (7 bases). The CDR3 is 14 amino acids. Germline lookup yields CDR1 MNHEY and CDR2 SMNVEV (reference sequence). Trimming removed 6 bases from V and 5 bases from J, with 16 bases in between. CDR3 amino acids: CASRPRGGLETQYF. The DNA for the CDR3 is TGTGCCAGCAGGCCGAGGGGGGGGTTGGAGACCCAGTACTTC.

This clonotype was recorded many times. This rearrangement joins TRBV20-1 to TRBJ2-7, with 7 bases that match TRBD2. The V segment lost 0 bases and the J segment 2 bases; nucleotides outside the gene matches: 4. Germline V CDR1 and CDR2: DFQATT, SNEGSKA (reference sequence). This CDR3 has 14 amino acids. The CDR3 sequence: CSARELARTYEQYF. The CDR3 region has the DNA TGCAGTGCTAGAGAACTAGCGCGAACCTACGAGCAGTACTTC.

This clonotype was seen ten or more times. This rearrangement joins TRBV19 to TRBJ2-7, with no clear D. Germline V lookup: CDR1 LNHDA, CDR2 SQIVND (reference sequence). The CDR3 sequence is 15 residues long. Trimming removed 3 bases from V and 7 bases from J, with 19 bases in between. The DNA for the CDR3 is TGTGCCAGTAGTATGATCGTGGGAAGAGTGGGGGAGCAGTACTTC. Translating it yields CASSMIVGRVGEQYF.

This clonotype has only a few counts. This sequence joins TRBV11-2 and TRBJ1-2, with 7 bases identical to TRBD1. Germline V lookup: CDR1 SGHAT, CDR2 FQNNGV. Unmatched junction bases numbered 13, after V lost 6 bases and J lost 6 bases. This CDR3 region has 15 residues. The CDR3 sequence is CASRNTGAYGDGYTF. CDR3 nucleotide sequence: TGTGCCAGCAGAAATACAGGGGCCTATGGCGATGGCTACACCTTC.

This clonotype was counted many times. V is TRBV12-3 or TRBV12-4 and J is TRBJ1-1; a weak D match, TRBD1 (5 bases). This CDR3 comprises 15 residues. Trimming took 6 bases from V and 3 from J, leaving 17 bases between them. The CDR3 is CASRGGAGRDTEAFF. CDR3 coding DNA: TGTGCCAGCAGAGGTGGGGCGGGGAGAGACACTGAAGCTTTCTTT.

This clonotype showed up many times. V gene TRBV2 combines with J gene TRBJ1-1; no firm D call. The germline V gene encodes CDR1 SNHLY and CDR2 FYNNEI. Trimming took off 6 bases at V and 1 base at J, with 9 bases between the two ends. CDR3 length: 13 amino acids. DNA for the CDR3: TGTGCCAGCAGACTATATGAGAACACTGAAGCTTTCTTT. This encodes CASRLYENTEAFF. The whole variable domain, filled in from reference TRBV2 and TRBJ1-1, reads EPEVTQTPSHQVTQMGQEVILRCVPISNHLYFYWYRQILGQKVEFLVSFYNNEISEKSEIFDDQFSVERPDGSNFTLKIRSTKLEDSAMYFCASRLYENTEAFFGQGTRLTVV.

In its sample, this clonotype was seen a few times. This chain joins TRBV12-3 or TRBV12-4 and TRBJ2-7; 8 bases fit TRBD1. The CDR3 is 13 residues long. V lost 6 bases and J lost 6; bases outside the gene matches: 7. DNA for the CDR3: TGTGCCAGCAGGATGACAGGGGCGGGCGAGCAGTACTTC. Encoded protein: CASRMTGAGEQYF.

This clonotype was found many times. The CDR3 region is CASSRTVPSQQAFF. The CDR3 nucleotides are TGTGCCAGCAGTAGGACAGTCCCTAGTCAACAGGCTTTCTTT. J is TRBJ1-1 and V is TRBV12-3 or TRBV12-4; tentatively, D is TRBD1 (6 bases). Trimming left V 5 bases short and J 11 bases short, with 21 bases between. This CDR3 is 14 amino acids long.

This clonotype was found many times. The chain uses TRBV10-3 and TRBJ1-2; D unresolved. This CDR3 is 13 amino acids long. Trimming took 2 bases from V and 7 from J, leaving 11 bases between them. Germline assignment: CDR1 ENHRY and CDR2 SYGVKD. The CDR3 is CAISESGDPGYTF. DNA of the CDR3: TGTGCCATCAGTGAGAGTGGGGATCCTGGCTACACCTTC.

The V call is TRBV20-1, the J call TRBJ2-7; unclear D gene. CDR1 and CDR2 from the germline V gene are DFQATT and SNEGSKA (reference sequence). V lost 1 base, J lost 1 base, and 5 bases lay in between. This CDR3 is built from 12 residues. This chain's CDR3 is CSARVQSYEQYF. CDR3 sequence (DNA): TGCAGTGCTAGAGTCCAATCCTACGAGCAGTACTTC.